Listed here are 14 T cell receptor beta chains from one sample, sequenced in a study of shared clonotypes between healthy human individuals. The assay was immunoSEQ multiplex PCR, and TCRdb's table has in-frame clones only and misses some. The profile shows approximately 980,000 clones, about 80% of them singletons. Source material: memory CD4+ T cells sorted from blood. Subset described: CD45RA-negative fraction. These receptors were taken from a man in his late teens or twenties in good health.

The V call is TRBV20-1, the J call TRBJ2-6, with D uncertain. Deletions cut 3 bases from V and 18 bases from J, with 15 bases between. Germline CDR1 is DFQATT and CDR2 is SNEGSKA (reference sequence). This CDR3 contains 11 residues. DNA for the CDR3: TGCAGTGCTAGCGTTTCTGGCCGTTCGACTTTC. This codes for CSASVSGRSTF.

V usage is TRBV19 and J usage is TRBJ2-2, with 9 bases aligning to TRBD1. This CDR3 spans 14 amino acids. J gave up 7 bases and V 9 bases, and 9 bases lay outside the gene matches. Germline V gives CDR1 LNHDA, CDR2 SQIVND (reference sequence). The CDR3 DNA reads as TGTGCCAGCAACCGGGACAGGGCGGGCGGGGAGCTGTTTTTT. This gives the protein CASNRDRAGGELFF.

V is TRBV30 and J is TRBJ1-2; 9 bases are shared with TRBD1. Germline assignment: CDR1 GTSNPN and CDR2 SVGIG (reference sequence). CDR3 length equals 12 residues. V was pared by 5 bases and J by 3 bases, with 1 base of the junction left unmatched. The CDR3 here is CAWGDRDYGYTF. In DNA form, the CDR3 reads TGTGCCTGGGGGGACAGGGACTATGGCTACACCTTC.

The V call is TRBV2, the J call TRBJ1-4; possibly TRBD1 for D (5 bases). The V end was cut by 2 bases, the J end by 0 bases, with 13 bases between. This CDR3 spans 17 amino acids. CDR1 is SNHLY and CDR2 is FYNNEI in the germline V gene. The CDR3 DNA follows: TGTGCCAGCAGTGAAAGAGGGCAGGGTCCAACTAATGAAAAACTGTTTTTT. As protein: CASSERGQGPTNEKLFF. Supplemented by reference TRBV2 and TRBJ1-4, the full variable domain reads EPEVTQTPSHQVTQMGQEVILRCVPISNHLYFYWYRQILGQKVEFLVSFYNNEISEKSEIFDDQFSVERPDGSNFTLKIRSTKLEDSAMYFCASSERGQGPTNEKLFFGSGTQLSVL.

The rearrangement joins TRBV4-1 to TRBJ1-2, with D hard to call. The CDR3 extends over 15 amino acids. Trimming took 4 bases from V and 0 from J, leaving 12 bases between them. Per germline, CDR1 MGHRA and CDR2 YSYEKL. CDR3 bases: TGCGCCAGCAGCCCAATCGTTGGAGCTAACTATGGCTACACCTTC. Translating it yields CASSPIVGANYGYTF.

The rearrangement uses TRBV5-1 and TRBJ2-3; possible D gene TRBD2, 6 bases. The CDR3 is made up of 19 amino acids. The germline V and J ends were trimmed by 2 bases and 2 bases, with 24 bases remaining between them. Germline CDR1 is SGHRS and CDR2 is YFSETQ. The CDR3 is CASSFEVLLMDYNTDTQYF. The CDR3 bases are TGCGCCAGCAGCTTTGAAGTGCTGCTGATGGACTATAACACAGATACGCAGTATTTT.

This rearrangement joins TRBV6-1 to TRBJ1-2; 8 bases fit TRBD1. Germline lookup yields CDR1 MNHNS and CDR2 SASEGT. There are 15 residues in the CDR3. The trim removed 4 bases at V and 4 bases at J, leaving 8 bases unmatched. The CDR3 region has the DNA TGTGCCAGCAGTGTTCAGGGGGCGGTTGGCTATGGCTACACCTTC. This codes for CASSVQGAVGYGYTF.

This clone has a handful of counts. Written as DNA, the CDR3 is TGTGCCAGCAGCCTCTCACAGGGGTGGACAACGAGGAATCAGCCCCAGCATTTT. Protein product: CASSLSQGWTTRNQPQHF. This sequence joins TRBV5-6 and TRBJ1-5; 7 positions match TRBD1. The germline V gene has CDR1 SGHDT and CDR2 YYEEEE. J gave up 4 bases and V 4 bases, and 17 bases lay outside the gene matches. This CDR3 spans 18 amino acids. Variable domain in full (rest from reference TRBV5-6 and TRBJ1-5): DAGVTQSPTHLIKTRGQQVTLRCSPKSGHDTVSWYQQALGQGPQFIFQYYEEEERQRGNFPDRFSGHQFPNYSSELNVNALLLGDSALYLCASSLSQGWTTRNQPQHFGDGTRLSIL.

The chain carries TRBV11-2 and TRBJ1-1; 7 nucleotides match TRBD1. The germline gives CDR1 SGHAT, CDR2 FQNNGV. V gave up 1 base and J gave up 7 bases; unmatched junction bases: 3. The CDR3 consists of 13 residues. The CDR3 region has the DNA TGTGCCAGCAGCTTAGGACAGGGCCTTGAAGCTTTCTTT. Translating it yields CASSLGQGLEAFF. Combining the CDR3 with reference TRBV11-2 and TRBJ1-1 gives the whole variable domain EAGVAQSPRYKIIEKRQSVAFWCNPISGHATLYWYQQILGQGPKLLIQFQNNGVVDDSQLPKDRFSAERLKGVDSTLKIQPAKLEDSAVYLCASSLGQGLEAFFGQGTRLTVV.

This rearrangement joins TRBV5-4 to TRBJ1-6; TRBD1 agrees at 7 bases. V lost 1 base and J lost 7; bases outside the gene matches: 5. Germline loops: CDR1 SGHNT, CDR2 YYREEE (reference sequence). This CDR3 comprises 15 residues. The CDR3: CASSLRGTENSPLHF. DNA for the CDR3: TGTGCCAGCAGCTTGCGCGGGACAGAGAATTCACCCCTCCACTTT.

The CDR3 protein is CASSISSGANVLTF. The CDR3, as DNA: TGTGCCAGTAGTATAAGCTCTGGGGCCAACGTCCTGACTTTC. The gene calls are TRBV19 and TRBJ2-6; D gene uncertain. The CDR3 runs to 14 residues. V was cut by 2 bases and J by 0 bases, with 2 bases left in between. Germline V CDR1 and CDR2: LNHDA, SQIVND (reference sequence).

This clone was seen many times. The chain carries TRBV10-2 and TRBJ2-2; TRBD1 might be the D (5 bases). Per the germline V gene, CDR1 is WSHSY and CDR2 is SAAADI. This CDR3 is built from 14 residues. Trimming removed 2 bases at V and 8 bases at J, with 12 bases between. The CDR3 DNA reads TGCGCCAGCAGTGAGCCCCCCCGGACAGGGGAGCTGTTTTTT. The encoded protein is CASSEPPRTGELFF.

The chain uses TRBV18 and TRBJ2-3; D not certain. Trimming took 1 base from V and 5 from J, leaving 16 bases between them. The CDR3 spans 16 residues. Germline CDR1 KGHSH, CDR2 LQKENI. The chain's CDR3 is CASSPLGPLPGDTQYF. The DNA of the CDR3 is TGTGCCAGCTCACCACTCGGGCCCCTCCCGGGAGATACGCAGTATTTT.

The CDR3 sequence is CASSSQGLPDTQYF. The CDR3 coding sequence is TGCGCCAGCAGTTCACAGGGTTTGCCAGATACGCAGTATTTT. The chain joins TRBV5-1 to TRBJ2-3; TRBD1 might be the D (6 bases). V lost 5 bases to trimming and J lost 4 bases, with 14 bases between them. CDR1 is SGHRS and CDR2 is YFSETQ in the germline V gene. The CDR3 covers 14 residues.